This TCR beta chain came from a study of T-cell memory formation after mild COVID-19. Study-wide findings and caveats: CM and EM subsets held most contracting CD4+ clones; EMRA held CD8+ ones.

Germline V gives CDR1 LGHNA, CDR2 YSLEER. Trimming took off 0 bases at V and 4 bases at J, with 9 bases between the two ends. CDR3 length equals 14 residues. This clonotype was observed a few times. No antigen is known for it. Constant-segment primers served in 5'RACE that generated TCR alpha and TCR beta cDNA libraries bearing sample barcodes and UMIs. Each CDR3 protein gets one entry after TCRdb re-called the 5' RACE reads with MiXCR. The repertoire holds around 430,000 distinct CDR3 sequences, with about 17% as singletons. Sequencing was done on a sample of PBMCs or a T cell subset sorted from them (not recorded which). The gene calls are TRBV4-3 and TRBJ1-2; D is ambiguous. This sequence originates from a young man who had mild COVID-19 (a few samples of this study predate the infection). Cell type and time point are not known. The CDR3 DNA sequence: TGCGCCAGCAGCCAAGATGACGGGCTCTATGGCTACACCTTC. Translating gives CASSQDDGLYGYTF.